These 2 T cell receptor beta chains originate from one sample sequenced in a study of CD8 T cells in ankylosing spondylitis (dated by TCRdb to 2015 to 2018). Library prep was done by 5' RACE. The listed sequencing device is Illumina HiSeq 2500. TCRdb reran the public reads through fastp at Q25 and MiXCR, keeping productive beta chains. All rows with the same CDR3 protein become a single entry with the most common DNA and genes. A total of approximately 240,000 distinct CDR3 sequences appear in this sample, approximately 24% of them only once. Together, the top ten hold less than 0.75% of the sample. Specimen: blood, either unsorted or a sorted T cell fraction (not recorded which). The source is a male donor with ankylosing spondylitis or in good health (not recorded which).

This clonotype has a count of ten or more. The chain recombines TRBV7-3 with TRBJ2-5, with D maybe TRBD1 (6 bases). Germline V gene sequence: CDR1 SGHTA, CDR2 FQGTGA. V lost 2 bases and J lost 5, with 24 bases in between. There are 18 residues in the CDR3. CDR3 sequence: CASSLFGQGLQTGETQYF. As DNA, the CDR3 is TGTGCCAGCAGCTTATTCGGCCAGGGGCTCCAAACGGGGGAGACCCAGTACTTC.

This clonotype was counted ten times or more. The genes are TRBV20-1 and TRBJ1-1; D ambiguous. This CDR3 is 15 amino acids long. The germline gives CDR1 DFQATT, CDR2 SNEGSKA (reference sequence). Trimming removed 5 bases at V and 0 bases at J, with 16 bases between. The CDR3 sequence is CSAPANLKMNTEAFF. CDR3 sequence (DNA): TGCAGTGCTCCTGCAAATCTGAAGATGAACACTGAAGCTTTCTTT.